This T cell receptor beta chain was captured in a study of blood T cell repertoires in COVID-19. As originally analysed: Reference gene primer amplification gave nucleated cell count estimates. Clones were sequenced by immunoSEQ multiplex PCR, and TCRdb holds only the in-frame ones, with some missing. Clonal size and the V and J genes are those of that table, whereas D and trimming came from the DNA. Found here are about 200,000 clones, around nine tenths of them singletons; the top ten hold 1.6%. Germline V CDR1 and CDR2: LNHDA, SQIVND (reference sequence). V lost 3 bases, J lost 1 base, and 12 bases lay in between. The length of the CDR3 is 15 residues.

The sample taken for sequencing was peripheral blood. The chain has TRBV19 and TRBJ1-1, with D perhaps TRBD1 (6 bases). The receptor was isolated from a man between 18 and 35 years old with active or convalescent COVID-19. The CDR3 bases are TGTGCCAGTAGTATCTCAGGGGCGTCGAACACTGAAGCTTTCTTT. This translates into CASSISGASNTEAFF. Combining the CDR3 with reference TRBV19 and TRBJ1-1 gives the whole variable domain DGGITQSPKYLFRKEGQNVTLSCEQNLNHDAMYWYRQDPGQGLRLIYYSQIVNDFQKGDIAEGYSVSREKKESFPLTVTSAQKNPTAFYLCASSISGASNTEAFFGQGTRLTVV.